The 21 T cell receptor beta chains below come from one sample, sequenced in a study of neoadjuvant anti-PD-1 for oral cavity cancer. Data came from immunoSEQ multiplex PCR; TCRdb stores just in-frame clones and leaves some out. The data show roughly 9,000 clones, about 60% seen once. Time point indicated: after neoadjuvant nivolumab, at surgical resection. Sequenced material: PBMCs, taken after nivolumab (anti-PD-1) treatment. These receptor sequences come from a person between 40 and 85 years old with oral cavity squamous cell carcinoma.

The chain recombines TRBV19 with TRBJ2-7, with D perhaps assigned TRBD1 or TRBD2 (6 bases each). V shed 6 bases and J shed 3 bases, with 15 bases lying between them. The germline gives CDR1 LNHDA, CDR2 SQIVND (reference sequence). The CDR3 contains 14 residues. The CDR3 DNA sequence: TGTGCCAGTAGAGAAGGGGGAGGATTCTACGAGCAGTACTTC. Translated, it gives CASREGGGFYEQYF.

This clone was seen a handful of times. The chain has TRBV6-5 and TRBJ1-2, with a possible D match to TRBD1 (6 bases). The CDR3 covers 15 residues. V was shortened by 4 bases and J by 7 bases, with 19 bases between the two germline ends. Germline assignment: CDR1 MNHEY and CDR2 SVGAGI. The CDR3 DNA sequence: TGTGCCAGCAGTTCGCCTCGGGACACCTCCCCTGGCTACACCTTC. Protein sequence: CASSSPRDTSPGYTF.

This rearrangement joins TRBV7-2 to TRBJ2-7; the match to TRBD1 covers 9 bases. This CDR3 comprises 16 residues. Germline trimming cut 0 bases from V and 0 bases from J; bases unmatched to any gene: 3. Germline CDR1 reads SGHTA; CDR2 reads FQGNSA. For the CDR3, the DNA is TGTGCCAGCAGCTTAGCAGGACAGGGGAGCTCCTACGAGCAGTACTTC. Translation: CASSLAGQGSSYEQYF.

This chain joins TRBV27 and TRBJ1-6; D not certain. Germline CDR1 MNHEY, CDR2 SMNVEV (reference sequence). The CDR3 length is 15 residues. V lost 0 bases to trimming and J lost 8 bases, with 11 bases between them. The CDR3 DNA reads as TGTGCCAGCAGTTTATCGGGCAGGCTAGATTCACCCCTCCACTTT. Amino acids: CASSLSGRLDSPLHF.

The V gene is TRBV11-2, the J gene TRBJ1-1; the D gene is possibly TRBD1 (5 bases). The CDR3 extends over 15 amino acids. The V gene's germline CDR1 is SGHAT and CDR2 FQNNGV. The V end lost 1 base, the J end lost 2 bases, and 11 bases lay between the germline ends. Here the CDR3 DNA reads TGTGCCAGCAGCTTAGGAACAGGCCGAAACACTGAAGCTTTCTTT. Its translation: CASSLGTGRNTEAFF.

The chain uses TRBV27 and TRBJ2-1, with 9 bases aligning to TRBD2. V was clipped by 5 bases and J by 4 bases; unmatched bases: 6. This CDR3 comprises 15 residues. In germline, CDR1 is MNHEY, CDR2 SMNVEV (reference sequence). The chain's CDR3 is CASSAGGFGYNEQFF. CDR3 in DNA: TGTGCCAGCAGTGCGGGGGGGTTTGGGTACAATGAGCAGTTCTTC.

This chain uses TRBV7-3 with TRBJ2-1; D tentatively reads TRBD1 or TRBD2 (5 bases each). The CDR3 has 16 amino acids. CDR1 and CDR2 from the germline V gene are SGHTA and FQGTGA. V shed 5 bases and J shed 0 bases, with 14 bases lying between them. Here the CDR3 reads CASSRTGQGSYNEQFF. Written as DNA, the CDR3 is TGTGCCAGCAGCCGCACGGGGCAGGGCTCCTACAATGAGCAGTTCTTC.

The chain combines TRBV9 with TRBJ1-1; D may be TRBD1 (6 bases). This CDR3 comprises 14 residues. Germline V gene lookup returns CDR1 SGDLS and CDR2 YYNGEE. Trimming took 2 bases from V and 4 from J, leaving 12 bases between them. CDR3 DNA sequence: TGTGCCAGCAGCGTGGTGACAGGCGTCACTGAAGCTTTCTTT. Translating it yields CASSVVTGVTEAFF.

Here the CDR3 reads CSVVSRNTGELFF. The CDR3 nucleotides read TGCAGCGTTGTCTCCCGCAACACCGGGGAGCTGTTTTTT. The V call is TRBV29-1, the J call TRBJ2-2; no definite D call. The CDR3 extends over 13 amino acids. Germline-derived CDR1 and CDR2 are SQVTM and ANQGSEA. V was cut by 4 bases and J by 2 bases, with 8 bases left in between.

V usage is TRBV6-5 and J usage is TRBJ2-3; D unclear. This CDR3 spans 12 amino acids. Per germline, CDR1 MNHEY and CDR2 SVGAGI. V was pared by 5 bases and J by 6 bases, with 9 bases between. CDR3 DNA: TGTGCCAGCAGTAGCCGGTACGATACGCAGTATTTT. Protein product: CASSSRYDTQYF.

This sequence joins TRBV6-1 and TRBJ2-1; TRBD1 matches at 9 bases. Germline assignment: CDR1 MNHNS and CDR2 SASEGT. V shed 8 bases and J 8 bases; nucleotides not matched to a gene: 7. This CDR3 has 13 amino acids. DNA for the CDR3: TGTGCCAGCTCCGGGACAGGGCTCCATGAGCAGTTCTTC. It specifies CASSGTGLHEQFF.

As DNA, the CDR3 is TGTGCCAGCAGCGTAGATCCGGGGTTGGTCGAGACCCAGTACTTC. It codes for CASSVDPGLVETQYF. The chain has TRBV9 and TRBJ2-5, with D perhaps TRBD2 (5 bases). The CDR3 is 15 amino acids. V was cut by 0 bases and J by 5 bases, with 14 bases left in between. CDR1 is SGDLS, CDR2 YYNGEE, per germline.

The sample holds one count of this clone. V is TRBV21-1 and J is TRBJ2-7; TRBD2, the table's D call, was not compared with the DNA. TRBV21-1 is a pseudogene locus. There are 17 residues in the CDR3. The CDR3, as DNA: TGTGCCAGCAGCAAAGTGGTGGCGAGCGGGCGACCCTACGAGCAGTACTTC. It specifies CASSKVVASGRPYEQYF.

This rearrangement joins TRBV5-1 to TRBJ2-1; 9 nucleotides line up with TRBD2. The ends lost 4 bases at V and 0 bases at J; junction bases unmatched: 8. CDR3 length equals 17 residues. Germline V lookup: CDR1 SGHRS, CDR2 YFSETQ. The CDR3 coding sequence is TGCGCCAGCAGCCCCGGACTAGCGCCGAGCTCCTACAATGAGCAGTTCTTC. Its protein is CASSPGLAPSSYNEQFF.

The chain couples TRBV6-5 to TRBJ2-1; 11 nucleotides match TRBD2. The CDR3 is 16 amino acids. The germline gives CDR1 MNHEY, CDR2 SVGAGI. Germline trimming cut 3 bases from V and 4 bases from J; bases unmatched to any gene: 5. The CDR3 sequence: CASSYSGTSGYNEQFF. The CDR3 region has the DNA TGTGCCAGCAGTTATTCCGGGACTAGCGGATACAATGAGCAGTTCTTC.

The rearrangement uses TRBV6-1 and TRBJ2-2; 8 bases are shared with TRBD2. Germline trimming cut 7 bases from V and 3 bases from J; bases unmatched to any gene: 4. This CDR3 region has 14 residues. Germline V gene sequence: CDR1 MNHNS, CDR2 SASEGT. The CDR3 DNA reads as TGTGCCAGCAAGGCGGGGGGTTACACCGGGGAGCTGTTTTTT. Encoded protein: CASKAGGYTGELFF.

This clone was counted a few times. The CDR3 sequence is CASSFGDLSYEQYF. CDR3 nucleotide sequence: TGTGCCAGCAGTTTTGGGGATTTATCCTACGAGCAGTACTTC. V usage is TRBV28 and J usage is TRBJ2-7; no firm D call. The length of the CDR3 is 14 residues. Germline V gene data show CDR1 as MDHEN and CDR2 as SYDVKM. V was trimmed by 3 bases and J by 1 base, leaving 10 bases between them. Drawing the rest from reference TRBV28 and TRBJ2-7, the complete variable domain is DVKVTQSSRYLVKRTGEKVFLECVQDMDHENMFWYRQDPGLGLRLIYFSYDVKMKEKGDIPEGYSVSREKKERFSLILESASTNQTSMYLCASSFGDLSYEQYFGPGTRLTVT.

The rearrangement uses TRBV9 and TRBJ2-2; D not certain. Germline-derived CDR1 and CDR2 are SGDLS and YYNGEE. V dropped 0 bases and J dropped 9 bases, with 15 bases sitting between them. CDR3 size: 15 residues. CDR3 amino acids: CASSVGSEPPRELFF. The CDR3 DNA follows: TGTGCCAGCAGCGTAGGGTCCGAGCCTCCCCGGGAGCTGTTTTTT. Complete variable domain (other parts from reference TRBV9 and TRBJ2-2): DSGVTQTPKHLITATGQRVTLRCSPRSGDLSVYWYQQSLDQGLQFLIQYYNGEERAKGNILERFSAQQFPDLHSELNLSSLELGDSALYFCASSVGSEPPRELFFGEGSRLTVL.

In this sample, this clone turned up a few times. This sequence joins TRBV5-1 and TRBJ2-1, with TRBD1 identical over 9 bases. The CDR3 runs to 16 residues. V lost 4 bases and J lost 8; bases outside the gene matches: 13. Per the germline V gene, CDR1 is SGHRS and CDR2 is YFSETQ. CDR3 bases: TGCGCCAGCAGCCAACCTAACAGGGGGCAGGGCGATGAGCAGTTCTTC. Translating it yields CASSQPNRGQGDEQFF.

The chain is built from TRBV7-3 and TRBJ1-2; D not certain. This CDR3 spans 15 amino acids. The V gene's germline CDR1 is SGHTA and CDR2 FQGTGA. V lost 2 bases to trimming and J lost 3 bases, with 13 bases between them. The CDR3 spells CASSLSGLRDYGYTF. CDR3 coding DNA: TGTGCCAGCAGCTTATCAGGTCTCCGCGACTATGGCTACACCTTC. The whole variable domain, remainder taken from reference TRBV7-3 and TRBJ1-2, is GAGVSQTPSNKVTEKGKYVELRCDPISGHTALYWYRQSLGQGPEFLIYFQGTGAADDSGLPNDRFFAVRPEGSVSTLKIQRTERGDSAVYLCASSLSGLRDYGYTFGSGTRLTVV.

The V call is TRBV29-1, the J call TRBJ2-7; the D gene is possibly TRBD1 (5 bases). CDR1 is SQVTM and CDR2 is ANQGSEA in the germline V gene. V shed 5 bases and J shed 3 bases, with 17 bases lying between them. This CDR3 has 14 residues. The CDR3 protein is CSVLVRGSSYEQYF. The DNA of the CDR3 is TGCAGCGTTCTTGTTAGGGGCAGTAGCTACGAGCAGTACTTC.